These T cell receptor beta chains were read from a single sample in a study of early T cells in non-severe SARS-CoV-2 infection. TCRdb re-called the 5' RACE reads through MiXCR, storing one row per CDR3 protein. The data contain about 77,000 distinct CDR3 sequences, approximately 15% of them singletons. The sample consisted of whole blood. The origin of the receptors is an adult who was a healthcare worker with PCR-confirmed SARS-CoV-2 infection or an uninfected control (not recorded which). Each CDR3 is given with its conserved first and last residue.

V gene | CDR3 protein
TRBV18 | CASSDGNYGYTF
TRBV25-1 | CASSEWGENSPLHF
TRBV11-2 | CASSLQEPGLSGELFF
TRBV6-1 | CASSEFPVQYF
TRBV7-3 | CASSLNSFRTDTQYF
TRBV20-1 | CSCRDTGRPQETQYF
TRBV13 | CASSLGTGLSTPAVEQYF
TRBV3-1 | CASSQPNGGHSEAFF
TRBV5-6 | CASSLVASGGADF
TRBV11-2 | CASSLGTLGNGYTF
TRBV6-5 | CASSITGSAGNTIYF
TRBV6-5 | CASSYSRTSGRGGFSYNEQFF
TRBV6-1 | CASTGWSSYNEQFF
TRBV6-5 | CASSNGQGRQPQHF
TRBV28 | CASSFQGGSVYGYTF
TRBV30 | CAWSVGRGFYEQYF
TRBV20-1 | CSVRRGGTGAYEQYF
TRBV20-1 | CSASQYSGANVLTF
TRBV6-1 | CASIFDRDTGETQYF
TRBV10-3 | CAISESGRVTYEQYF
TRBV28 | CASSLYGTGAYEQYF
TRBV5-1 | CASRHWPAEGFMFF
TRBV6-1 | CASTTWADRHNTEAFF